Shown below are 29 T cell receptor beta chains from a single sample sequenced in a study of technical replicates of blood from a handful of donors. The repertoire was sequenced with immunoSEQ multiplex PCR; TCRdb's copy has only in-frame clones and lacks some. The top ten hold roughly 0.38% of the sample, which has tens of thousands of clones, approximately 94% seen once. The sample was T cells isolated from PBMCs. The source is a human donor in good health.

This clone was found once. The chain uses TRBV19 and TRBJ2-4; 8 nucleotides agree with TRBD1. Germline CDR1 LNHDA, CDR2 SQIVND (reference sequence). CDR3 length equals 13 residues. Germline trimming cut 5 bases from V and 9 bases from J; bases unmatched to any gene: 6. CDR3 nucleotides: TGTGCCAGTAGTTCGCAGGGGGCCGGCATTCAGTACTTC. Its protein product is CASSSQGAGIQYF.

The rearrangement joins TRBV12-5 to TRBJ2-5; D is ambiguous. CDR3 length: 16 residues. V lost 7 bases and J 5 bases, leaving 23 bases between the germline ends. CDR1 is LGHNT and CDR2 is FRNRAP in the germline V gene. This chain's CDR3 is CASAPSQDLTVETQYF. In DNA form, the CDR3 reads TGTGCTAGTGCCCCGTCCCAGGATCTGACGGTGGAGACCCAGTACTTC.

The chain recombines TRBV7-9 with TRBJ2-7; tentative D call: TRBD2 (5 bases). This CDR3 is built from 16 residues. The V gene's germline CDR1 is SEHNR and CDR2 FQNEAQ (reference sequence). V lost 2 bases and J lost 6, with 20 bases in between. The CDR3 is CASSLLSQDSRREQYF. In DNA, the CDR3 is TGTGCCAGCAGCTTACTAAGTCAGGACTCCCGACGCGAGCAGTACTTC.

The chain carries TRBV27 and TRBJ2-2; tentative D call: TRBD1 (5 bases). V lost 1 base to trimming and J lost 2 bases, with 8 bases between them. The CDR3 extends over 15 amino acids. Germline values: CDR1 MNHEY, CDR2 SMNVEV (reference sequence). The CDR3, as DNA: TGTGCCAGCAGTTTATTCAGGGAAAACACCGGGGAGCTGTTTTTT. This codes for CASSLFRENTGELFF.

This chain uses TRBV2 with TRBJ2-7; 8 nucleotides match TRBD2. V shed 6 bases and J 3 bases; nucleotides not matched to a gene: 10. The CDR3 runs 15 residues. Germline V lookup: CDR1 SNHLY, CDR2 FYNNEI. CDR3 nucleotide sequence: TGTGCCAGCAGCGCACGGGAGCGGGAGCTCTACGAGCAGTACTTC. Amino acids: CASSARERELYEQYF. Full variable domain (missing parts from reference TRBV2 and TRBJ2-7): EPEVTQTPSHQVTQMGQEVILRCVPISNHLYFYWYRQILGQKVEFLVSFYNNEISEKSEIFDDQFSVERPDGSNFTLKIRSTKLEDSAMYFCASSARERELYEQYFGPGTRLTVT.

The rearrangement uses TRBV7-3 and TRBJ2-3; 8 bases line up with TRBD2. CDR1 and CDR2 (germline): SGHTA, FQGTGA. The CDR3 length is 17 residues. With V trimmed by 3 bases and J by 0 bases, 8 bases remained unmatched. Here the CDR3 reads CASSFTPSGSSTDTQYF. Written as DNA, the CDR3 is TGTGCCAGCAGCTTCACTCCGAGCGGGAGTAGCACAGATACGCAGTATTTT. Using reference TRBV7-3 and TRBJ2-3 for the parts outside the CDR3, the full variable domain is GAGVSQTPSNKVTEKGKYVELRCDPISGHTALYWYRQSLGQGPEFLIYFQGTGAADDSGLPNDRFFAVRPEGSVSTLKIQRTERGDSAVYLCASSFTPSGSSTDTQYFGPGTRLTVL.

The V gene is TRBV9, the J gene TRBJ2-2; D ambiguous. The germline V gene has CDR1 SGDLS and CDR2 YYNGEE. The CDR3 has 14 amino acids. The germline V and J ends were trimmed by 1 base and 2 bases, with 6 bases remaining between them. Here the CDR3 reads CASSVTDNTGELFF. For the CDR3, the DNA is TGTGCCAGCAGCGTAACAGACAACACCGGGGAGCTGTTTTTT. The variable domain in full, completed from reference TRBV9 and TRBJ2-2, reads DSGVTQTPKHLITATGQRVTLRCSPRSGDLSVYWYQQSLDQGLQFLIQYYNGEERAKGNILERFSAQQFPDLHSELNLSSLELGDSALYFCASSVTDNTGELFFGEGSRLTVL.

This rearrangement joins TRBV4-3 to TRBJ1-3; a weak D match, TRBD1 (6 bases). The CDR3 is 13 amino acids. Germline loops: CDR1 LGHNA, CDR2 YSLEER. The V gene lost 4 bases and the J gene lost 4 bases, with 8 bases spanning the gap. CDR3 DNA sequence: TGCGCCAGCAGCCGTGGACAGGGAAACACCATATATTTT. This gives the protein CASSRGQGNTIYF.

The V gene is TRBV27, the J gene TRBJ2-4, with D possibly matching TRBD1 (5 bases). The V gene's germline CDR1 is MNHEY and CDR2 SMNVEV (reference sequence). Between the trimmed V and J ends, which lost 7 bases and 0 bases, there was a span of 13 bases. The CDR3 covers 15 residues. For the CDR3, the DNA is TGTGCCAGCATTATCAACCAGGGAGCCAAAAACATTCAGTACTTC. Amino acids: CASIINQGAKNIQYF.

The gene calls are TRBV4-1 and TRBJ2-1, with TRBD2 matching over 7 bases. This CDR3 has 17 residues. With 0 bases clipped from V and 2 bases from J, the junction kept 7 bases outside the gene matches. CDR1 is MGHRA, CDR2 YSYEKL, per germline. As DNA, the CDR3 is TGCGCCAGCAGCCAAGAGCAAGGGGAGGGCCCCTACAATGAGCAGTTCTTC. Protein product: CASSQEQGEGPYNEQFF.

The rearrangement uses TRBV4-3 and TRBJ1-3; D ambiguous. Trimming left V 1 base short and J 2 bases short, with 9 bases between. This CDR3 comprises 15 residues. Germline CDR1 LGHNA, CDR2 YSLEER. The CDR3: CASSQARFTGNTIYF. The CDR3 nucleotides read TGCGCCAGCAGCCAAGCTAGGTTCACTGGAAACACCATATATTTT.

The rearrangement joins TRBV4-2 to TRBJ2-1; D is uncertain. V was clipped by 1 base and J by 9 bases, with 7 bases between them. The CDR3 has 12 residues. Germline V gene data show CDR1 as LGHNA and CDR2 as YNFKEQ. The CDR3 here is CASSQASPEQFF. The CDR3 coding sequence is TGTGCCAGCAGCCAAGCCTCCCCTGAGCAGTTCTTC.

This chain joins TRBV15 and TRBJ1-1; D is uncertain. This CDR3 is built from 13 residues. The germline V gene encodes CDR1 LNHNV and CDR2 YYDKDF (reference sequence). V lost 1 base and J 2 bases, leaving 5 bases between the germline ends. The CDR3 loop is CATSRVINTEAFF. The CDR3 bases are TGTGCCACCAGCAGAGTTATAAACACTGAAGCTTTCTTT. Full variable domain (remainder filled in from reference TRBV15 and TRBJ1-1): DAMVIQNPRYQVTQFGKPVTLSCSQTLNHNVMYWYQQKSSQAPKLLFHYYDKDFNNEADTPDNFQSRRPNTSFCFLDIRSPGLGDTAMYLCATSRVINTEAFFGQGTRLTVV.

The rearrangement uses TRBV5-1 and TRBJ1-1; TRBD1 agrees at 8 bases. The V gene's germline CDR1 is SGHRS and CDR2 YFSETQ. The CDR3 is 15 residues long. J lost 4 bases, V lost 4 bases, and 9 bases had no gene match. CDR3 bases: TGCGCCAGCAGCCCCCAGGACAGGGTGGGCACTGAAGCTTTCTTT. Its protein product is CASSPQDRVGTEAFF.

The CDR3 is CASGSHPKTGTGGDQPQHF. CDR3 coding DNA: TGTGCTAGTGGTTCCCACCCTAAAACCGGGACAGGTGGGGATCAGCCCCAGCATTTT. This chain joins TRBV12-5 and TRBJ1-5; TRBD1 agrees at 8 bases. The CDR3 sequence is 19 residues long. Trimming at V came to 4 bases and at J to 5 bases, leaving 19 bases not matched to a gene. Looked up from germline, CDR1 is LGHNT and CDR2 is FRNRAP.

The rearrangement joins TRBV7-8 to TRBJ1-2; TRBD1 agrees at 9 bases. This CDR3 is built from 17 residues. Germline V lookup: CDR1 SGHVS, CDR2 FQNEAQ. V dropped 3 bases and J dropped 6; count of bases not matched to a gene: 14. The chain's CDR3 is CASSLGGQGNDRNGYTF. The CDR3 DNA is TGTGCCAGCAGCTTGGGAGGACAGGGGAACGATCGGAATGGCTACACCTTC.

This clone was found once. The rearrangement uses TRBV2 and TRBJ2-5; TRBD2 agrees at 11 bases. The CDR3 contains 13 residues. Germline CDR1 SNHLY, CDR2 FYNNEI. The V and J ends lost 8 bases and 7 bases, in that order; junction bases with no gene match: 6. CDR3 sequence: CASDSLAGGTQYF. The CDR3 DNA reads TGTGCCAGCGACTCCCTAGCGGGAGGGACCCAGTACTTC.

CDR3 sequence reads: CASKPDRGPQETQYF. The CDR3 nucleotides read TGTGCCAGCAAGCCGGACAGGGGACCTCAAGAGACCCAGTACTTC. V is TRBV7-9 and J is TRBJ2-5; 9 nucleotides match TRBD1. CDR1 and CDR2 from the germline V gene are SEHNR and FQNEAQ (reference sequence). V lost 7 bases, J lost 2 bases, and 8 bases stayed unmatched. This CDR3 region has 15 residues.

The chain joins TRBV4-1 to TRBJ2-1; 9 positions agree with TRBD2. Looked up from germline, CDR1 is MGHRA and CDR2 is YSYEKL. The V gene end was trimmed by 4 bases and the J gene end by 0 bases; junction bases not matched to a gene: 7. This CDR3 contains 17 residues. CDR3 DNA sequence: TGCGCCAGCAGCCTGGGACTAGCCAGGGGCTCCTACAATGAGCAGTTCTTC. Amino acid sequence: CASSLGLARGSYNEQFF.

This chain links TRBV2 with TRBJ1-6; D gene unclear. Trimming removed 2 bases from V and 8 bases from J, with 7 bases in between. This CDR3 is 13 amino acids long. The germline CDR1 and CDR2 sequences are SNHLY and FYNNEI. Here the CDR3 reads CASSEQEYSPLHF. The CDR3 DNA sequence: TGTGCCAGCAGTGAACAGGAATATTCACCCCTCCACTTT.

The chain is built from TRBV25-1 and TRBJ1-2; the match to TRBD1 covers 8 bases. The CDR3 runs 14 residues. J lost 8 bases, V lost 1 base, and 6 bases had no gene match. Germline V gene data show CDR1 as MGHDK and CDR2 as SYGVNS. The CDR3: CASSESGTGRGYTF. In DNA form, the CDR3 reads TGTGCCAGCAGTGAATCAGGGACAGGCCGCGGCTACACCTTC.

The CDR3 DNA follows: TGTGCCAGCAGCTCAAGCGACAGGGGTAGAGGCTACACCTTC. Encoded protein: CASSSSDRGRGYTF. The chain has TRBV11-2 and TRBJ1-2; 8 nucleotides agree with TRBD1. The CDR3 is 14 amino acids. With 4 bases clipped from V and 8 bases from J, the junction kept 9 bases outside the gene matches. Germline-derived CDR1 and CDR2 are SGHAT and FQNNGV. Based on the CDR3 plus reference TRBV11-2 and TRBJ1-2, the full variable domain is EAGVAQSPRYKIIEKRQSVAFWCNPISGHATLYWYQQILGQGPKLLIQFQNNGVVDDSQLPKDRFSAERLKGVDSTLKIQPAKLEDSAVYLCASSSSDRGRGYTFGSGTRLTVV.

This sequence joins TRBV4-3 and TRBJ2-2; the match to TRBD1 covers 7 bases. V gave up 4 bases and J gave up 4 bases; unmatched junction bases: 6. The CDR3 length is 15 residues. Per the germline V gene, CDR1 is LGHNA and CDR2 is YSLEER. The CDR3 coding sequence is TGCGCCAGCAGCCTGATACAGGGGAGCACCGGGGAGCTGTTTTTT. Encoded protein: CASSLIQGSTGELFF.

The chain links TRBV4-1 to TRBJ2-3, with D possibly matching TRBD1 (6 bases). The CDR3 is 11 amino acids. Trimming pared 8 bases from V and 7 bases from J, leaving 10 bases between. CDR1 and CDR2 from the germline V gene are MGHRA and YSYEKL. CDR3 nucleotide sequence: TGCGCCAGCTCGGACAGTCATACGCAGTATTTT. It translates to CASSDSHTQYF.

This clone was detected only a few times. The V gene is TRBV29-1, the J gene TRBJ1-1, with D tentatively TRBD1 (6 bases). This CDR3 has 13 residues. V lost 6 bases to trimming and J lost 1 base, with 12 bases between them. Germline loops: CDR1 SQVTM, CDR2 ANQGSEA. DNA of the CDR3: TGCAGCGTGATGACAGGCCCGAACACTGAAGCTTTCTTT. Translated: CSVMTGPNTEAFF.

Only a few counts were recorded for this clone. The V and J genes are TRBV6-1 and TRBJ1-1; TRBD1 is a possible D gene (6 bases). Germline V gives CDR1 MNHNS, CDR2 SASEGT. The V end was cut by 7 bases, the J end by 4 bases, with 10 bases between. The CDR3 loop spans 12 amino acids. The CDR3 DNA reads TGTGCCAGCAAACAGGGAGCCACTGAAGCTTTCTTT. Translating it yields CASKQGATEAFF.

This chain joins TRBV27 and TRBJ1-1, with a weak D call TRBD1 (5 bases). Germline V gives CDR1 MNHEY, CDR2 SMNVEV (reference sequence). This CDR3 spans 13 amino acids. V was clipped by 1 base and J by 5 bases, with 8 bases between them. CDR3 sequence reads: CASSLYRGTEAFF. The CDR3, as DNA: TGTGCCAGCAGTTTATATAGGGGTACTGAAGCTTTCTTT.

The rearrangement joins TRBV21-1 to TRBJ1-1; the DNA was not compared with TRBD1, the D call given in the table. TRBV21-1 is recorded as a pseudogene. This CDR3 spans 18 amino acids. CDR3 loop: CASSKASRDRVMNTEAFF. In DNA form, the CDR3 reads TGTGCCAGCAGCAAAGCGAGTAGAGACAGAGTCATGAACACTGAAGCTTTCTTT.

The chain is built from TRBV5-6 and TRBJ2-2; 9 bases map to TRBD2. J was trimmed by 6 bases and V by 2 bases; bases with no gene match: 8. Germline CDR1 and CDR2: SGHDT and YYEEEE. This CDR3 has 16 amino acids. CDR3 nucleotide sequence: TGTGCCAGCAGCTTCGGCCTAGCGGGATTGGCCGGGGAGCTGTTTTTT. Translating gives CASSFGLAGLAGELFF.